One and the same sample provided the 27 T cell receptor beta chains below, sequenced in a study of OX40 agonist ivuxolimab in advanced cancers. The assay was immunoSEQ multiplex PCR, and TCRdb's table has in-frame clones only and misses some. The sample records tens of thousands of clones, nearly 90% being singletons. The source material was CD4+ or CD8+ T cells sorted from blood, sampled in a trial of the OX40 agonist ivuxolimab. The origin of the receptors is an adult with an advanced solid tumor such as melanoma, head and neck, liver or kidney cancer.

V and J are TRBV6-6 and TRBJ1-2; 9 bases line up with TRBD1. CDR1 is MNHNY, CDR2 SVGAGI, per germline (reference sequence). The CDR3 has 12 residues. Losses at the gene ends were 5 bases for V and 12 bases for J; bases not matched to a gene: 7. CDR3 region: CASSKRDRVNTF. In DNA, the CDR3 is TGTGCCAGCAGTAAGAGGGACAGGGTGAACACCTTC.

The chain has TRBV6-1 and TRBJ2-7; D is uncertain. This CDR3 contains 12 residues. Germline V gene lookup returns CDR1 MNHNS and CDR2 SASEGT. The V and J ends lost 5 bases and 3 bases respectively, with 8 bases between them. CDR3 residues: CASSPDRYEQYF. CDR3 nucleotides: TGTGCCAGCAGTCCCGACCGCTACGAGCAGTACTTC.

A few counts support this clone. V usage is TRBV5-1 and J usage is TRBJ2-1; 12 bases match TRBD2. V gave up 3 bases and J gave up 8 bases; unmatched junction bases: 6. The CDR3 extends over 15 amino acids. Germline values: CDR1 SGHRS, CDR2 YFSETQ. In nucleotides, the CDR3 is TGCGCCAGCAGCTCGGCTAGCGGGGGGGCGGATGAGCAGTTCTTC. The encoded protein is CASSSASGGADEQFF.

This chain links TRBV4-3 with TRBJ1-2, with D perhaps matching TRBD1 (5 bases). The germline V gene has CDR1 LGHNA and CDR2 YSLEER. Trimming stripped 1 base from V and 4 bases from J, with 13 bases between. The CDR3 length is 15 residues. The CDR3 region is CASSQVGGVVYGYTF. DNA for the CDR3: TGCGCCAGCAGCCAAGTGGGAGGGGTAGTCTATGGCTACACCTTC.

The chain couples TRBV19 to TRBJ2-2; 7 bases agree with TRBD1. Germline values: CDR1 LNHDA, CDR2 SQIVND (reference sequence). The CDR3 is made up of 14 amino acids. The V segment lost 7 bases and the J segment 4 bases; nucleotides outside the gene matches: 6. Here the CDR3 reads CASIEGAGTGELFF. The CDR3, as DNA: TGTGCCAGTATTGAGGGGGCCGGCACCGGGGAGCTGTTTTTT.

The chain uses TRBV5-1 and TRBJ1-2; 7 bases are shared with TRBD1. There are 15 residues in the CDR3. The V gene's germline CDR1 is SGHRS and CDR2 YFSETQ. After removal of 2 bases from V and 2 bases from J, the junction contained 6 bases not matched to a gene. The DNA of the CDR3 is TGCGCCAGCAGCTTTGACAGGGTTAGGAACTATGGCTACACCTTC. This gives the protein CASSFDRVRNYGYTF.

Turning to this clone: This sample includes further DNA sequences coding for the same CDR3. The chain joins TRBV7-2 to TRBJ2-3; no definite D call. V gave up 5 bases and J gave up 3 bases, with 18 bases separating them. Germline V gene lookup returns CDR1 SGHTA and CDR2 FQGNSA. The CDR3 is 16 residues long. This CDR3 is CASSLSPLLNTDTQYF. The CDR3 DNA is TGTGCCAGCAGCCTTTCGCCTCTTCTAAATACAGATACGCAGTATTTT.

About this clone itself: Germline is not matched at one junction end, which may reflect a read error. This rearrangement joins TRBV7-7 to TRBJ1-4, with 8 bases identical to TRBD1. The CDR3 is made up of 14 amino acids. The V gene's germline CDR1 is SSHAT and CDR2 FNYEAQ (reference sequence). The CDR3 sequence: CASSQGASNEKLFF. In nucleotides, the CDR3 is TGTGCTAGCAGCCAGGGGGCTTCTAATGAAAAACTGTTTTTT.

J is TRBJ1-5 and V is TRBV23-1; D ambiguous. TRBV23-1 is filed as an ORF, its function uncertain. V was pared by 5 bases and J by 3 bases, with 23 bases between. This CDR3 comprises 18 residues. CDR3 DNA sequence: TGCGCCAGCAGTTTCGTGAGTACCCTGAGCCTCCACAATCAGCCCCAGCATTTT. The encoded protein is CASSFVSTLSLHNQPQHF.

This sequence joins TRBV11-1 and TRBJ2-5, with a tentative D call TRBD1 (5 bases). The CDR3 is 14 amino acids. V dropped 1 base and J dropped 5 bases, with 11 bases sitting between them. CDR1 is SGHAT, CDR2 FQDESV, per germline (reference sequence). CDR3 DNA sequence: TGTGCCAGCAGCTTAGGGTCAGGGCAGGAGACCCAGTACTTC. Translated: CASSLGSGQETQYF.

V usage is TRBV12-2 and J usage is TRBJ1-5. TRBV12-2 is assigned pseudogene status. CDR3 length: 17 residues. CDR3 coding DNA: TGTGCAAGTCGCTTATTCGCCGGGGGCGATTCGGGTCAGCCCCAGCATTTT. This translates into CASRLFAGGDSGQPQHF.

This CDR3 reads CASSLGGQGIYGYTF. In DNA form, the CDR3 reads TGCGCCAGCAGCTTGGGGGGACAGGGGATCTATGGCTACACCTTC. This chain uses TRBV5-1 with TRBJ1-2; 10 bases agree with TRBD1. The CDR3 runs 15 residues. Losses at the gene ends were 0 bases for V and 4 bases for J; bases not matched to a gene: 3. The germline gives CDR1 SGHRS, CDR2 YFSETQ.

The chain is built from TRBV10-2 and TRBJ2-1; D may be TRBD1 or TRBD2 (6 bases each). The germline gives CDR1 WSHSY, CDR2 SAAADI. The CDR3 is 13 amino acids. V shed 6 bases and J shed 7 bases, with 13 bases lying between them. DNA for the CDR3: TGCGCCAGCAGGGTGGGGGGCGGTAATGAGCAGTTCTTC. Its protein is CASRVGGGNEQFF.

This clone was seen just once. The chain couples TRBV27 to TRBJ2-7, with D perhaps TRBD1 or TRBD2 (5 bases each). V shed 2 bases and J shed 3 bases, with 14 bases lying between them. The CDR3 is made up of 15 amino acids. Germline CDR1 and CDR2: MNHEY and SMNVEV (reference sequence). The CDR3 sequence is CASSLGVGPHYEQYF. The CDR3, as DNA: TGTGCCAGCAGTTTAGGTGTGGGACCTCACTACGAGCAGTACTTC.

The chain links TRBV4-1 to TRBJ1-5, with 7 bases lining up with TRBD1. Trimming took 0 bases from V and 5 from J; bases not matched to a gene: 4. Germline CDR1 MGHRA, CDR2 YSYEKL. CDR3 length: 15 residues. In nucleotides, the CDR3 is TGCGCCAGCAGCCAAGATAGACAGGGCTATCAGCCCCAGCATTTT. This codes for CASSQDRQGYQPQHF.

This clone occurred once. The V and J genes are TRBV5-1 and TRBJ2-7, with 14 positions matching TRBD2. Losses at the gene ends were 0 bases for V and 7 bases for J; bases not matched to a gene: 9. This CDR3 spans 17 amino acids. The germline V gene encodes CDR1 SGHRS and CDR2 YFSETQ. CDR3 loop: CASSLGARLAGGQEQYF. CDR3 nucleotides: TGCGCCAGCAGCTTGGGAGCGCGACTAGCGGGGGGGCAGGAGCAGTACTTC.

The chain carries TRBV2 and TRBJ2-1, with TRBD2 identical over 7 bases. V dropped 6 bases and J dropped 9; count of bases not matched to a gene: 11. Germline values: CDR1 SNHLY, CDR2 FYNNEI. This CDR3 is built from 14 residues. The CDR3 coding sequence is TGTGCCAGCAGACGGGACTATCCCGACGCTGAGCAGTTCTTC. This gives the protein CASRRDYPDAEQFF.

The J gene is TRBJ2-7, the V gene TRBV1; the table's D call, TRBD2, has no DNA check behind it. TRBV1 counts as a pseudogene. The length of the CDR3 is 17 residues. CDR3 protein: CTSSQDERGGGSYEQYF. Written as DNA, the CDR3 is TGCACCAGCAGCCAAGATGAGCGGGGCGGCGGTTCCTACGAGCAGTACTTC.

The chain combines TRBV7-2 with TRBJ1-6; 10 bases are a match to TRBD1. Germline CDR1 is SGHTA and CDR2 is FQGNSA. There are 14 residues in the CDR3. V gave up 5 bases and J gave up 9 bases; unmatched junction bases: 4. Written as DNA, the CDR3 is TGTGCCAGCAGCCTTGGACAGGGGGGTTCACCCCTCCACTTT. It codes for CASSLGQGGSPLHF.

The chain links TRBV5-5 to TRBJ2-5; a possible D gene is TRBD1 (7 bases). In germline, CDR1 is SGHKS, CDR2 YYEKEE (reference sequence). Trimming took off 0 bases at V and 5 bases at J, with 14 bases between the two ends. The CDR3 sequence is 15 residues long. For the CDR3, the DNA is TGTGCCAGCAGCTTGGAAGTCAGGGGGAGGGAGACCCAGTACTTC. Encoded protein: CASSLEVRGRETQYF.

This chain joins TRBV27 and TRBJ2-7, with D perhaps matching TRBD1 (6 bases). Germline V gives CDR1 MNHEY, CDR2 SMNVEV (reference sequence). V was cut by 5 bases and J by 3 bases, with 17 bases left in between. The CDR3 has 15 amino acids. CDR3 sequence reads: CASSQQGPFYYEQYF. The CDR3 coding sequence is TGTGCCAGCAGTCAACAGGGACCCTTCTACTACGAGCAGTACTTC.

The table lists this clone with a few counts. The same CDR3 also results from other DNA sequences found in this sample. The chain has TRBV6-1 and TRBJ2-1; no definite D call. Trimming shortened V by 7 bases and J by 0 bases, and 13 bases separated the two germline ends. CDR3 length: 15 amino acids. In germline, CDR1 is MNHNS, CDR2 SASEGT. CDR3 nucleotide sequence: TGTGCCAGCAACGGAAGGCTAAGCTCCTACAATGAGCAGTTCTTC. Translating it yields CASNGRLSSYNEQFF.

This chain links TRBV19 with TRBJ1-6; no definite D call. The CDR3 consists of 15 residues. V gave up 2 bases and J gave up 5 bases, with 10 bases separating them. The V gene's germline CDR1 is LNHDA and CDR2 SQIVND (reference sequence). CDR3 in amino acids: CASSIIDVDNSPLHF. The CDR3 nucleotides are TGTGCCAGTAGTATAATTGACGTGGATAATTCACCCCTCCACTTT.

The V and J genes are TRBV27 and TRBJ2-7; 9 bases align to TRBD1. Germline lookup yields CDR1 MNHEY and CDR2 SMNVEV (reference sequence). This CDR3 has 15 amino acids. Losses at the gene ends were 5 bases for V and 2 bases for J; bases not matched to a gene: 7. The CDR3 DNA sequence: TGTGCCAGCAGTCCCTGGACAGGGGAGACCTACGAGCAGTACTTC. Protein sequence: CASSPWTGETYEQYF.

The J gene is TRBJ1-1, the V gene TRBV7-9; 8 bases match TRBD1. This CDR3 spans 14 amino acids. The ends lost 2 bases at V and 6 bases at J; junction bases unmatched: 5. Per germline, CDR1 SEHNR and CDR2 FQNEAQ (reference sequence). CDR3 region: CASSLSTGGPEAFF. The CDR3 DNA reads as TGTGCCAGCAGCTTATCCACAGGGGGGCCTGAAGCTTTCTTT.

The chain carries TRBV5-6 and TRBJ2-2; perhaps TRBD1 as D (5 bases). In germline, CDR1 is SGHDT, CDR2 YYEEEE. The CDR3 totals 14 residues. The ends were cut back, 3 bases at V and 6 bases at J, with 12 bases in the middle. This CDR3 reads CASSYGRESGELFF. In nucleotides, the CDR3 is TGTGCCAGCAGCTACGGCAGGGAATCCGGGGAGCTGTTTTTT.

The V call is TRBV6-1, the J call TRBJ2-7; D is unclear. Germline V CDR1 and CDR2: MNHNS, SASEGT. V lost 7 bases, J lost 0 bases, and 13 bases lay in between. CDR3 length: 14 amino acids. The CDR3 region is CASNPPVPSYEQYF. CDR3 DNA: TGTGCCAGCAACCCCCCGGTCCCCTCCTACGAGCAGTACTTC.